This TCR beta chain was captured in a study of CD4 T cells in relation to SARS-CoV-2 and coronaviruses. Points on this clone: The antigen remains undetermined.

Trimming pared 7 bases from V and 0 bases from J, leaving 22 bases between. The CDR3 extends over 18 amino acids. Per germline, CDR1 MDHEN and CDR2 SYDVKM. Uncultured naive and memory CD4+ T cells supplied DNA for deep TCR-beta sequencing. Assay used: immunoSEQ multiplex PCR; TCRdb lists only in-frame clones, some missing. Of 60,000 to 80,000 clones in the sample, around 87% were seen once. Unexposed donor CD4+ T cells date from about 2011-2018, before the COVID-19 pandemic. Cryopreserved PBMCs were CD4-enriched, then split into naive and memory cells. Broader study findings: Each donor contributed either pre-pandemic or post-infection samples, not both.

The sequencing sample was made of memory CD4+ T cells from PBMCs. The V and J genes are TRBV28 and TRBJ2-4; TRBD2 might be the D (6 bases). The receptor comes from a human donor in good health. The CDR3 DNA reads as TGTGCCAGCACGACGTTGGAGGGGTCGACCCTAGCCAAAAACATTCAGTACTTC. Translated, it gives CASTTLEGSTLAKNIQYF.